These 32 T cell receptor beta chains were all obtained from the same sample, sequenced in a study of siplizumab effects on memory and regulatory T cells. Repertoires were generated with immunoSEQ multiplex PCR, while TCRdb's copy carries only in-frame clones and drops some. The sample holds 95,000 to 130,000 clones; around 94% are singletons and the top ten take roughly 1.7%. The sample comprised non-Treg CD4+ T cells sorted from blood. These receptors were taken from a human donor in good health.

This sequence joins TRBV6-5 and TRBJ2-3; 7 positions match TRBD1. Germline assignment: CDR1 MNHEY and CDR2 SVGAGI. V dropped 8 bases and J dropped 4; count of bases not matched to a gene: 9. This CDR3 spans 14 amino acids. As DNA, the CDR3 is TGTGCCAGCCAAGGGACAGTGGGGGCAGATACGCAGTATTTT. Its protein product is CASQGTVGADTQYF.

The CDR3 nucleotides read TGTGCCACCAGCAGAGGATTAGCGGGCCGTAGCTCCTACAATGAGCAGTTCTTC. As protein: CATSRGLAGRSSYNEQFF. The chain is built from TRBV15 and TRBJ2-1; 7 bases match TRBD2. The CDR3 has 18 residues. J lost 0 bases, V lost 1 base, and 9 bases had no gene match. CDR1 is LNHNV, CDR2 YYDKDF, per germline (reference sequence). The full variable domain, in which reference TRBV15 and TRBJ2-1 provide the parts outside the CDR3, is DAMVIQNPRYQVTQFGKPVTLSCSQTLNHNVMYWYQQKSSQAPKLLFHYYDKDFNNEADTPDNFQSRRPNTSFCFLDIRSPGLGDTAMYLCATSRGLAGRSSYNEQFFGPGTRLTVL.

The chain employs TRBV5-6 and TRBJ2-1; D might be TRBD2 (6 bases). The V end was cut by 0 bases, the J end by 15 bases, with 19 bases between. Germline lookup yields CDR1 SGHDT and CDR2 YYEEEE. There are 14 residues in the CDR3. The CDR3 spells CASSLGRRDVWPFF. DNA of the CDR3: TGTGCCAGCAGCTTGGGTCGGCGGGACGTCTGGCCGTTCTTC.

The rearrangement links TRBV5-5 to TRBJ1-6; perhaps TRBD1 as D (5 bases). V was pared by 2 bases and J by 0 bases, with 9 bases between. The CDR3 loop spans 16 amino acids. Germline CDR1 SGHKS, CDR2 YYEKEE (reference sequence). The CDR3 loop reads CASSFRGSSYNSPLHF. The CDR3 region has the DNA TGTGCCAGCAGCTTCCGGGGGAGCTCCTATAATTCACCCCTCCACTTT.

The chain uses TRBV10-3 and TRBJ2-3; 9 bases line up with TRBD1. This CDR3 is built from 14 residues. Germline V gene data show CDR1 as ENHRY and CDR2 as SYGVKD. V lost 3 bases, J lost 6 bases, and 4 bases stayed unmatched. The CDR3: CAISDHRGPDTQYF. Here the CDR3 DNA reads TGTGCCATCAGTGACCACAGGGGGCCGGATACGCAGTATTTT.

The V gene is TRBV25-1, the J gene TRBJ2-5; D possibly matches TRBD1 or TRBD2 (6 bases each). Trimming cost V 7 bases and J 1 base, with 13 bases left between them. Germline CDR1 and CDR2: MGHDK and SYGVNS. This CDR3 region has 14 residues. The CDR3 loop is CASTLGGLQETQYF. The CDR3 DNA reads as TGTGCCAGCACCCTCGGGGGCCTCCAAGAGACCCAGTACTTC.

V and J are TRBV11-2 and TRBJ2-4, with 11 bases lining up with TRBD1. The CDR3 has 18 residues. Germline V gives CDR1 SGHAT, CDR2 FQNNGV. After removal of 4 bases from V and 7 bases from J, the junction contained 15 bases not matched to a gene. This CDR3 is CASSSGARTGGAANIQYF. CDR3 in DNA: TGTGCCAGCAGCTCCGGGGCCAGGACAGGGGGCGCAGCGAACATTCAGTACTTC.

The rearrangement joins TRBV6-1 to TRBJ2-3; a possible D gene is TRBD2 (5 bases). The V gene's germline CDR1 is MNHNS and CDR2 SASEGT. This CDR3 has 13 amino acids. The V gene lost 7 bases and the J gene lost 4 bases, with 12 bases spanning the gap. The chain's CDR3 is CASKAIGADTQYF. The CDR3, as DNA: TGTGCCAGCAAGGCCATCGGGGCAGATACGCAGTATTTT.

V gene TRBV7-9 combines with J gene TRBJ1-5; weak D call: TRBD1 (6 bases). CDR1 and CDR2 from the germline V gene are SEHNR and FQNEAQ (reference sequence). CDR3 size: 15 residues. Trimming cost V 4 bases and J 1 base, with 11 bases left between them. The CDR3 DNA is TGTGCCAGCAGCTCGGACAGTGCGAGCAATCAGCCCCAGCATTTT. Translation: CASSSDSASNQPQHF.

The chain joins TRBV29-1 to TRBJ2-6; unclear D gene. CDR1 is SQVTM, CDR2 ANQGSEA, per germline. The CDR3 length is 13 residues. V lost 4 bases and J 0 bases, leaving 4 bases between the germline ends. CDR3 coding DNA: TGCAGCGTTGGGGACTCTGGGGCCAACGTCCTGACTTTC. It codes for CSVGDSGANVLTF.

The V and J genes are TRBV27 and TRBJ1-1; D remains unclear. Trimming left V 1 base short and J 11 bases short, with 17 bases between. Germline V lookup: CDR1 MNHEY, CDR2 SMNVEV (reference sequence). This CDR3 is 14 amino acids long. CDR3 DNA sequence: TGTGCCAGCAGTTTATATGAGAGTGAAGGCGGCGCTTTCTTT. Translating gives CASSLYESEGGAFF.

The V call is TRBV11-2, the J call TRBJ1-4; 10 bases agree with TRBD1. The CDR3 is 15 residues long. The V gene end was trimmed by 0 bases and the J gene end by 7 bases; junction bases not matched to a gene: 2. The V gene's germline CDR1 is SGHAT and CDR2 FQNNGV. CDR3 nucleotides: TGTGCCAGCAGCTTAGACGGGACAGGGGTTGAAAAACTGTTTTTT. Its translation is CASSLDGTGVEKLFF.

The gene calls are TRBV6-5 and TRBJ2-7, with 7 bases identical to TRBD1. The CDR3 covers 11 residues. V shed 10 bases and J 7 bases; nucleotides not matched to a gene: 7. From germline, CDR1 is MNHEY and CDR2 SVGAGI. CDR3 protein: CATCQGEEQYF. For the CDR3, the DNA is TGTGCCACTTGCCAGGGGGAGGAGCAGTACTTC.

In this sample, this clone turned up once. This chain joins TRBV7-2 and TRBJ2-5, with D possibly matching TRBD2 (7 bases). Germline values: CDR1 SGHTA, CDR2 FQGNSA. V gave up 7 bases and J gave up 5 bases, with 20 bases separating them. The CDR3 sequence is 15 residues long. In nucleotides, the CDR3 is TGTGCCAGCAAAGACCTCCGGACTAGGGGGGAGACCCAGTACTTC. This sequence encodes CASKDLRTRGETQYF.

This clone was recorded only once. J is TRBJ1-4 and V is TRBV5-1; 9 bases line up with TRBD1. The CDR3 runs 17 residues. V shed 0 bases and J 7 bases; nucleotides not matched to a gene: 10. Germline V lookup: CDR1 SGHRS, CDR2 YFSETQ. The CDR3 DNA follows: TGCGCCAGCAGCTTGGGGGGACAGGGTCGACTGGGTGAAAAACTGTTTTTT. Encoded protein: CASSLGGQGRLGEKLFF.

The chain has TRBV5-6 and TRBJ2-1, with 12 bases aligning to TRBD2. Unmatched junction bases numbered 9, after V lost 4 bases and J lost 7 bases. The CDR3 spans 16 residues. CDR1 and CDR2 from the germline V gene are SGHDT and YYEEEE. This CDR3 is CASSAPLAGGLNEQFF. As DNA, the CDR3 is TGTGCCAGCAGCGCCCCACTAGCGGGGGGACTTAATGAGCAGTTCTTC.

The rearrangement uses TRBV19 and TRBJ1-6, with a tentative D call TRBD1 (6 bases). This CDR3 has 16 amino acids. Trimming stripped 3 bases from V and 6 bases from J, with 15 bases between. Germline lookup yields CDR1 LNHDA and CDR2 SQIVND (reference sequence). CDR3 nucleotides: TGTGCCAGTAGTATGTCAGGGACAAAATTTAATTCACCCCTCCACTTT. Protein: CASSMSGTKFNSPLHF.

The V and J genes are TRBV5-8 and TRBJ1-1; possible D gene TRBD1, 5 bases. Trimming cost V 4 bases and J 5 bases, with 15 bases left between them. CDR1 and CDR2 (germline): SGHTS, YDEGEE. This CDR3 has 14 amino acids. CDR3 in DNA: TGTGCCAGCAGCCCGCAGGGTTGGGGGACTGAAGCTTTCTTT. As protein: CASSPQGWGTEAFF.

V is TRBV2 and J is TRBJ1-2; TRBD1 might be the D (5 bases). Germline-derived CDR1 and CDR2 are SNHLY and FYNNEI. This CDR3 is built from 13 residues. V gave up 6 bases and J gave up 1 base, with 9 bases separating them. This CDR3 is CASRLDNNYGYTF. CDR3 coding DNA: TGTGCCAGCAGATTGGACAATAACTATGGCTACACCTTC.

The chain couples TRBV11-2 to TRBJ1-1; D not resolved. Germline assignment: CDR1 SGHAT and CDR2 FQNNGV. The CDR3 runs 12 residues. Trimming stripped 4 bases from V and 9 bases from J, with 12 bases between. The CDR3 DNA follows: TGTGCCAGCAGCTCCCTAGGAAGGCAAGCTTTCTTT. It specifies CASSSLGRQAFF.

This chain links TRBV5-4 with TRBJ1-6; D is uncertain. Germline V gene data show CDR1 as SGHNT and CDR2 as YYREEE (reference sequence). The V gene lost 0 bases and the J gene lost 6 bases, with 10 bases spanning the gap. The CDR3 spans 15 residues. The DNA of the CDR3 is TGTGCCAGCAGCTTGGGCCACAGAACTAATTCACCCCTCCACTTT. It is translated as CASSLGHRTNSPLHF.

The CDR3 bases are TGTGCCAGCAGCGTGACAGGGGTGAGCACTGAAGCTTTCTTT. It encodes CASSVTGVSTEAFF. V usage is TRBV7-3 and J usage is TRBJ1-1; TRBD1 aligns across 8 bases. Germline lookup yields CDR1 SGHTA and CDR2 FQGTGA. This CDR3 contains 14 residues. The V segment lost 5 bases and the J segment 4 bases; nucleotides outside the gene matches: 6.

This chain links TRBV7-9 with TRBJ1-2; tentatively, D is TRBD1 (6 bases). This CDR3 spans 15 amino acids. CDR1 and CDR2 from the germline V gene are SEHNR and FQNEAQ (reference sequence). V was shortened by 5 bases and J by 8 bases, with 21 bases between the two germline ends. The CDR3 DNA reads TGTGCCAGCAGCAAAGAGGCAGGGGAGGTGGTGGGCTACACCTTC. Amino acids: CASSKEAGEVVGYTF.

The V call is TRBV6-6, the J call TRBJ1-3, with 7 bases fitting TRBD1. Trimming at V came to 5 bases and at J to 2 bases, leaving 3 bases not matched to a gene. Germline CDR1 is MNHNY and CDR2 is SVGAGI (reference sequence). This CDR3 spans 14 amino acids. The CDR3 spells CASSLGTAGNTIYF. CDR3 sequence (DNA): TGTGCCAGCAGTCTCGGGACAGCTGGAAACACCATATATTTT.

V gene TRBV19 combines with J gene TRBJ2-1; D is undetermined. V was pared by 1 base and J by 9 bases, with 7 bases between. Germline-derived CDR1 and CDR2 are LNHDA and SQIVND (reference sequence). CDR3 length: 12 residues. The CDR3 DNA reads as TGTGCCAGTAGTATAGCCCAGAGTGAGCAGTTCTTC. This encodes CASSIAQSEQFF.

This rearrangement joins TRBV27 to TRBJ2-7, with D perhaps matching TRBD1 or TRBD2 (5 bases each). This CDR3 has 14 amino acids. Per the germline V gene, CDR1 is MNHEY and CDR2 is SMNVEV (reference sequence). Trimming stripped 3 bases from V and 2 bases from J, with 11 bases between. The CDR3 DNA reads as TGTGCCAGCAGTTTCTGGGACCGTACCTACGAGCAGTACTTC. As protein: CASSFWDRTYEQYF.

The V gene is TRBV2, the J gene TRBJ1-1, with D possibly TRBD1 on 6 matching bases. CDR3 length: 16 residues. Germline loops: CDR1 SNHLY, CDR2 FYNNEI. V was cut by 7 bases and J by 4 bases, with 22 bases left in between. The CDR3, as DNA: TGTGCCAGCACCCCCTCGGCCACAGGGATTGGCACTGAAGCTTTCTTT. Translated: CASTPSATGIGTEAFF.

This rearrangement joins TRBV5-4 to TRBJ1-2; perhaps TRBD1 as D (5 bases). This CDR3 comprises 19 residues. Germline V lookup: CDR1 SGHNT, CDR2 YYREEE (reference sequence). V was shortened by 3 bases and J by 5 bases, with 29 bases between the two germline ends. The CDR3 loop reads CASSSGPGAGWSEGYGYTF. DNA for the CDR3: TGTGCCAGCAGCTCAGGACCCGGGGCAGGTTGGAGTGAAGGTTATGGCTACACCTTC.

The chain links TRBV6-1 to TRBJ2-7; a weak D match, TRBD1 (5 bases). The CDR3 has 15 amino acids. Per germline, CDR1 MNHNS and CDR2 SASEGT. Trimming left V 3 bases short and J 4 bases short, with 16 bases between. The CDR3 loop is CASSEHPGGAYEQYF. For the CDR3, the DNA is TGTGCCAGCAGTGAGCACCCAGGTGGGGCTTACGAGCAGTACTTC.

This sequence joins TRBV6-6 and TRBJ1-2, with TRBD1 matching 7 bases. Germline CDR1 MNHNY, CDR2 SVGAGI (reference sequence). The length of the CDR3 is 15 residues. The J segment lost 4 bases and the V segment lost 1 base, leaving 6 bases of the junction unmatched. CDR3 amino acids: CASSYLIGQAYGYTF. The CDR3 coding sequence is TGTGCCAGCAGTTACTTAATTGGACAGGCCTATGGCTACACCTTC.

The chain recombines TRBV10-1 with TRBJ2-7; D gene ambiguous. The CDR3 consists of 14 residues. The germline V and J ends were trimmed by 3 bases and 5 bases, with 14 bases remaining between them. In germline, CDR1 is WNHNN, CDR2 SYGVQD (reference sequence). The CDR3 protein is CASSEMGSNDEQYF. DNA of the CDR3: TGCGCCAGCAGTGAAATGGGATCTAACGACGAGCAGTACTTC.

The V call is TRBV6-5, the J call TRBJ1-2; TRBD1 might be the D (5 bases). With 2 bases removed from V and 5 bases from J, the gap between germline ends came to 9 bases. Germline lookup yields CDR1 MNHEY and CDR2 SVGAGI. The CDR3 covers 13 residues. The CDR3 sequence: CASSYATAYGYTF. For the CDR3, the DNA is TGTGCCAGCAGTTACGCGACAGCTTATGGCTACACCTTC.